These T cell receptor beta chains were read from a single sample in a study of PD-1 blockade in classical Hodgkin lymphoma. The method was immunoSEQ multiplex PCR; TCRdb's version includes in-frame clones alone and lacks a portion of them. The sample lists about 21,000 clones, over 65% seen once, with roughly 24% in the top ten. The starting material was peripheral blood mononuclear cells (PBMCs), obtained before the second cycle of nivolumab. The receptors here all came from a human donor with classical Hodgkin lymphoma. Each CDR3 is given with its conserved first and last residue. The D gene is left open where the match is weak. Size tells how often a clone was seen (once, few, many) or the class of an expanded clone, and some rows leave it out.

abundance,j_gene,d_gene,v_gene,CDR3nt,CDR3aa
NA,TRBJ2-7,TRBD2,TRBV6-5,TGTGCCAGCAGCCGTGGGGCGGGAGGGCCTTACGAGCAGTACTTC,CASSRGAGGPYEQYF
NA,TRBJ1-5,NA,TRBV7-9,TGTGCCAGCAGCTTAACGGGGCGGGGGCCCCAGCATTTT,CASSLTGRGPQHF
NA,TRBJ2-3,TRBD2,TRBV5-1,TGCGCCAGCAGCCCCCGACTAGCGAGCACAGATACGCAGTATTTT,CASSPRLASTDTQYF
NA,TRBJ1-2,NA,TRBV10-3,TGTGCCATCAGTGAGAGGGACGCCTCCTTAGGCTATGGCTACACCTTC,CAISERDASLGYGYTF
NA,TRBJ1-1,TRBD1,TRBV18,TGTGCCAGCTCACCACAAGGGGGCTCGGACACTGAAGCTTTCTTT,CASSPQGGSDTEAFF
NA,TRBJ2-7,TRBD2,TRBV5-1,TGCGCCAGCAGCTTGGAACTAGCGGGAGGGTACGAGCAGTACTTC,CASSLELAGGYEQYF
NA,TRBJ2-1,NA,TRBV5-1,TGCGCCAGCAGCTCCGCCGGGACTTCCTACAATGAGCAGTTCTTC,CASSSAGTSYNEQFF
NA,TRBJ2-7,NA,TRBV18,TGTGCCAGCTCACCGGACTACGAGCAGTACTTC,CASSPDYEQYF
NA,TRBJ2-2,NA,TRBV2,TGTGCCAGCAGGGGAAAGGTTGACACCGGGGAGCTGTTTTTT,CASRGKVDTGELFF
NA,TRBJ2-2,TRBD2,TRBV14,TGTGCCAGCAGCTTCGGACTAGAGTACACCGGGGAGCTGTTTTTT,CASSFGLEYTGELFF
NA,TRBJ1-2,NA,TRBV5-1,TGCGCCAGCAGCTTGGTGGTGTCAGGCCCTTATGGCTACACCTTC,CASSLVVSGPYGYTF
NA,TRBJ2-5,TRBD2,TRBV5-1,TGCGCCAGCCAAAATTGGGGGGGTACCAGGGAAGAGACCCAGTACTTC,CASQNWGGTREETQYF
NA,TRBJ2-5,TRBD2,TRBV11-2,TGTGCCAGCAGCTTACGGGGACTAGTCGAGACCCAGTACTTC,CASSLRGLVETQYF
NA,TRBJ2-1,TRBD2,TRBV6-6,TGTGCCAGCAGTGGGACTAGCGGGTACAATGAGCAGTTCTTC,CASSGTSGYNEQFF
NA,TRBJ2-7,NA,TRBV7-9,TGTGCCAGCAGCTCACAGCATGCCTCACAATACGAGCAGTACTTC,CASSSQHASQYEQYF
NA,TRBJ2-7,TRBD2,TRBV5-1,TGCGCCAGCAGCACACCTAGCGGGAGTGGCGTAGGCGAGCAGTACTTC,CASSTPSGSGVGEQYF
NA,TRBJ2-7,NA,TRBV28,TGTGCCAGCAACCTACCGACATACGAGCAGTACTTC,CASNLPTYEQYF
NA,TRBJ2-7,NA,TRBV7-9,TGTGCCAGCAGCTTAAGCAGGGGGGTGTACGAGCAGTACTTC,CASSLSRGVYEQYF
NA,TRBJ2-7,TRBD1,TRBV4-1,TGCGCCAGCAGCCAGAGGGACAGGGCCCTGGGCGAGCAGTACTTC,CASSQRDRALGEQYF
few,TRBJ1-1,NA,TRBV2,TGTGCCAGCAGTGATTCAGGGGTGAACACTGAAGCTTTCTTT,CASSDSGVNTEAFF
few,TRBJ2-7,NA,TRBV4-1,TGCGCCAGCAGCCCATCGGGGGCGGGCACCTACGAGCAGTACTTC,CASSPSGAGTYEQYF
NA,TRBJ2-4,TRBD1,TRBV19,TGTGCCAGTAGTATCCAGGACAGGCGTCGAGACATTCAGTACTTC,CASSIQDRRRDIQYF
NA,TRBJ1-6,NA,TRBV6-5,TGTGCCAGCAGTTACGGGGCAGCAGGTCGGAATTCACCCCTCCACTTT,CASSYGAAGRNSPLHF
few,TRBJ1-2,NA,TRBV11-3,TGTGCCAGCAGCGTGGACGGCTATGGCTACACCTTC,CASSVDGYGYTF